Only one count was recorded for the clone carrying this T cell receptor (beta chain). The data originate from a study of T cell responses to AZD1222 COVID-19 vaccine. The wider study: Timing groups of about 4 and about 12 weeks for second doses were pooled.

Clones were sequenced by immunoSEQ multiplex PCR, and TCRdb holds only the in-frame ones, with some missing. The data contain around 140,000 clones, roughly 91% of them singletons. Germline loops: CDR1 LNHDA, CDR2 SQIVND (reference sequence). This CDR3 contains 11 residues. The germline V and J ends were trimmed by 10 bases and 3 bases, with 7 bases remaining between them. The V and J genes are TRBV19 and TRBJ1-5; D unresolved. The TCR originated in an adult in good health. This sample comprised peripheral blood, obtained on day 0 of AZD1222 vaccination. For the CDR3, the DNA is TGTGCCACCGGGTACAATCAGCCCCAGCATTTT. This encodes CATGYNQPQHF.